These T cell receptor beta chains were read from a single sample in a study of cytomegalovirus exposure and HLA in healthy donors. The assay was immunoSEQ multiplex PCR, and TCRdb's table has in-frame clones only and misses some. The repertoire has 90,000 to 100,000 clones, around 66% of them found once; the top ten carry roughly 3.9%. The sequenced sample consisted of PBMCs. These receptors originate from a man aged 25-45 years in good health and CMV-seronegative. Both conserved end residues are part of each CDR3. Fields, in order: D gene, clone size, J gene, V gene, CDR3 protein, CDR3 DNA. A D gene is named only where the DNA matches it firmly. Expanded clones are given a class, and other clones once, few, many or no size at all.

>TRBD1|NA|TRBJ1-3|TRBV5-4
CASSAGGQGGGNTIYF
TGTGCCAGCAGCGCGGGGGGACAGGGCGGTGGAAACACCATATATTTT
>NA|NA|TRBJ2-7|TRBV9
CASSVGGDSYEQYF
TGTGCCAGCAGCGTAGGGGGGGACTCCTACGAGCAGTACTTC
>NA|few|TRBJ2-1|TRBV7-9
CSSSSSNTNEQFF
TGTTCCAGCAGCTCCTCAAATACTAATGAGCAGTTCTTC
>TRBD1|NA|TRBJ1-3|TRBV7-8
CASSLDRVGYTIYF
TGTGCCAGCAGCCTGGACAGGGTTGGATACACCATATATTTT
>TRBD1|NA|TRBJ2-4|TRBV28
CASSQTGTGGSKNIQYF
TGTGCCAGCAGCCAAACCGGGACAGGGGGCTCCAAAAACATTCAGTACTTC
>TRBD1|NA|TRBJ1-1|TRBV11-2
CASSLAYQQGGNTEAFF
TGTGCCAGCAGCTTAGCTTACCAACAGGGGGGGAACACTGAAGCTTTCTTT
>TRBD2|NA|TRBJ2-2|TRBV10-3
CAISESGLTGGTGELFF
TGTGCCATCAGTGAATCAGGGTTGACCGGGGGGACCGGGGAGCTGTTTTTT
>NA|NA|TRBJ1-5|TRBV7-8
CASSSLVRQPQHF
TGTGCCAGCAGCTCCCTAGTCAGACAGCCCCAGCATTTT
>TRBD2|few|TRBJ2-7|TRBV30
CAWSGGTSGSLGEQYF
TGTGCCTGGAGCGGAGGGACTAGCGGGAGTCTGGGCGAGCAGTACTTC
>TRBD2|once|TRBJ2-1|TRBV28
CASEAGGPYNEQFF
TGTGCCAGCGAGGCGGGAGGGCCGTACAATGAGCAGTTCTTC
>TRBD2|few|TRBJ2-3|TRBV5-1
CASSPSGEAQSTQYF
TGCGCCAGCAGCCCTAGCGGAGAAGCACAGAGTACGCAGTATTTT
>TRBD1|few|TRBJ2-2|TRBV19
CASSVDRGRITPGELFF
TGTGCCAGTAGTGTTGACAGGGGGCGCATCACTCCCGGGGAGCTGTTTTTT
>TRBD1|NA|TRBJ1-2|TRBV10-3
CAISGQGDYGYTF
TGTGCCATCAGCGGACAGGGAGACTATGGCTACACCTTC
>NA|NA|TRBJ1-1|TRBV25-1
CASSTYSAEAFF
TGTGCCAGTTCGACATATTCAGCTGAAGCTTTCTTT
>NA|NA|TRBJ1-4|TRBV6-1
CASSEAGGRGEKLFF
TGTGCCAGCAGTGAAGCGGGGGGGCGCGGGGAAAAACTGTTTTTT
>NA|NA|TRBJ1-6|TRBV27
CASSFSAGWESPLHF
TGTGCCAGCAGTTTTAGTGCAGGTTGGGAGTCACCCCTCCACTTT
>NA|few|TRBJ1-2|TRBV6-5
CASSYSGDYGYTF
TGTGCCAGCAGTTACTCCGGAGATTATGGCTACACCTTC
>TRBD1|NA|TRBJ2-4|TRBV7-8
CASRGTGVLTNIQYF
TGTGCCAGCAGGGGGACAGGCGTCCTCACAAACATTCAGTACTTC
>TRBD2|NA|TRBJ2-3|TRBV14
CASSQDRLAGDTQYF
TGTGCCAGCAGCCAAGATCGGCTAGCGGGAGATACGCAGTATTTT
>TRBD1|NA|TRBJ2-7|TRBV5-1
CASSFTGTGGDEQYF
TGCGCCAGCAGCTTTACCGGGACAGGGGGCGACGAGCAGTACTTC
>TRBD1|NA|TRBJ2-5|TRBV30
CAWSVRTGQETQYF
TGTGCCTGGAGTGTCCGGACAGGCCAAGAGACCCAGTACTTC
>NA|NA|TRBJ2-5|TRBV11-2
CASSSWGGTQYF
TGTGCCAGCAGCTCTTGGGGAGGGACCCAGTACTTC
>TRBD2|NA|TRBJ2-3|TRBV6-1
CASTESVAGGPQYF
TGTGCCAGCACCGAATCCGTAGCGGGAGGACCGCAGTATTTT
>NA|NA|TRBJ2-3|TRBV6-1
CASTSDTDTQYF
TGTGCCAGCACTTCAGACACAGATACGCAGTATTTT
>TRBD1|NA|TRBJ2-1|TRBV4-1
CASRGGQKDEQFF
TGCGCCAGCAGAGGGGGCCAGAAGGATGAGCAGTTCTTC
>NA|NA|TRBJ2-5|TRBV5-1
CASSLGQAGETQYF
TGCGCCAGCAGCTTGGGACAGGCCGGAGAGACCCAGTACTTC
>TRBD1|NA|TRBJ2-7|TRBV10-3
CAISDEDRNYEQYF
TGTGCCATCAGTGATGAGGACAGGAACTACGAGCAGTACTTC
>TRBD2|NA|TRBJ2-3|TRBV6-5
CASATSLDTQYF
TGTGCCAGCGCGACTAGCTTAGATACGCAGTATTTT